The 9 T cell receptor beta chains below come from one sample, sequenced in a study of T-cell memory formation after mild COVID-19 listed by TCRdb under 2021. Library creation used 5' RACE. The sequencer listed for this sample is Illumina NovaSeq 6000. Clones were called with MiXCR by TCRdb after fastp trimmed the public reads at Q25, and only in-frame beta chains were retained. Rows with a matching CDR3 protein are joined into one entry that keeps the most common DNA and genes. The sample table lists 350,000 to 450,000 distinct CDR3 sequences, 24% of them with a count of one. About 8.7% of the sample is held by the ten biggest clonotypes. Specimen: PBMCs or a T cell subset sorted from them (not recorded which). The origin of the receptors is an adult woman who had mild COVID-19 (a few samples of this study predate the infection). The sample titles of this study are shuffled in the database, so cell type and time point are left out; the donor was told from shared clones.

This chain joins TRBV2 and TRBJ2-7; 13 bases match TRBD2. The CDR3 runs to 16 residues. Unmatched junction bases numbered 5, after V lost 6 bases and J lost 0 bases. Germline V gene lookup returns CDR1 SNHLY and CDR2 FYNNEI. The CDR3 reads CASRGGLAGVSYEQYF. The CDR3 DNA reads TGTGCCAGCAGGGGAGGACTAGCGGGAGTCTCCTACGAGCAGTACTTC. The entire variable domain, with the rest obtained from reference TRBV2 and TRBJ2-7, is as follows: EPEVTQTPSHQVTQMGQEVILRCVPISNHLYFYWYRQILGQKVEFLVSFYNNEISEKSEIFDDQFSVERPDGSNFTLKIRSTKLEDSAMYFCASRGGLAGVSYEQYFGPGTRLTVT.

This chain connects TRBV29-1 to TRBJ2-7; D is uncertain. Trimming shortened V by 1 base and J by 7 bases, and 8 bases separated the two germline ends. Germline CDR1 and CDR2: SQVTM and ANQGSEA. The CDR3 contains 11 residues. CDR3 sequence (DNA): TGCAGCGTTGAAGGCGGAAGGGAGCAGTACTTC. It yields the protein CSVEGGREQYF.

The rearrangement uses TRBV4-1 and TRBJ1-1; TRBD1 matches at 9 bases. Trimming took 1 base from V and 11 from J; bases not matched to a gene: 17. The CDR3 length is 17 residues. CDR1 MGHRA and CDR2 YSYEKL come from the germline V gene. CDR3 nucleotide sequence: TGCGCCAGCAGCCAAGGCAATGGACAGGGGCCACCTGGGTGGGCTTTCTTT. This translates into CASSQGNGQGPPGWAFF.

This clonotype was detected only once. The V and J genes are TRBV6-5 and TRBJ1-1; D not certain. Trimming shortened V by 2 bases and J by 0 bases, and 10 bases separated the two germline ends. From germline, CDR1 is MNHEY and CDR2 SVGAGI. CDR3 length equals 15 residues. For the CDR3, the DNA is TGTGCCAGCAGTTACAAAAGGATCCTGAACACTGAAGCTTTCTTT. Translated: CASSYKRILNTEAFF.

The chain combines TRBV12-3 or TRBV12-4 with TRBJ2-7, with TRBD1 matching 7 bases. The CDR3 spans 13 residues. V gave up 4 bases and J gave up 3 bases; unmatched junction bases: 3. CDR3 protein: CASSSGQHYEQYF. The CDR3 DNA reads TGTGCCAGCAGTTCGGGACAGCACTACGAGCAGTACTTC.

This clonotype was seen more than once but under ten times. The chain joins TRBV20-1 to TRBJ2-1; D ambiguous. Looked up from germline, CDR1 is DFQATT and CDR2 is SNEGSKA (reference sequence). This CDR3 has 10 residues. V was clipped by 5 bases and J by 11 bases, with 10 bases between them. The CDR3 is CSAETEKQFF. As DNA, the CDR3 is TGCAGTGCTGAGACTGAGAAGCAGTTCTTC.

This clonotype appeared a few times. The chain links TRBV9 to TRBJ1-5; 7 bases match TRBD1. V lost 0 bases, J lost 3 bases, and 6 bases stayed unmatched. The CDR3 contains 16 residues. Germline V gives CDR1 SGDLS, CDR2 YYNGEE. The CDR3 loop reads CASSVGEGAVNQPQHF. The CDR3 nucleotides are TGTGCCAGCAGCGTAGGAGAGGGGGCGGTCAATCAGCCCCAGCATTTT.

A few counts support this clonotype. CDR3 sequence reads: CASSGESDEQFF. In DNA, the CDR3 is TGTGCCAGTAGTGGCGAAAGCGATGAGCAGTTCTTC. J is TRBJ2-1 and V is TRBV19; D remains unclear. CDR1 is LNHDA, CDR2 SQIVND, per germline (reference sequence). The CDR3 loop spans 12 amino acids. Trimming cost V 5 bases and J 8 bases, with 10 bases left between them.

This clonotype was picked up a small number of times. This sequence joins TRBV11-3 and TRBJ2-1, with 8 positions matching TRBD2. There are 17 residues in the CDR3. Germline V CDR1 and CDR2: SGHNT, YENEEA. J gave up 6 bases and V 0 bases, and 10 bases lay outside the gene matches. The chain's CDR3 is CASSLDWSGRRSNEQFF. The CDR3 nucleotides are TGTGCCAGCAGCTTAGATTGGAGCGGGAGAAGAAGCAATGAGCAGTTCTTC.